One and the same sample provided the 30 T cell receptor beta chains below, sequenced in a study of blood T cells in healthy people across ages. Together with a sample-barcoded 5' primer, a J-beta primer mix was included in a second PCR lasting about 7 to 11 cycles. TCRdb processed the 5' RACE reads anew with MiXCR; each CDR3 protein has one entry. The table has around 2 million distinct CDR3 sequences, about two fifths seen once; the top ten hold around 23%. Sequencing used blood. The receptor set was obtained from a human donor in good health.

This chain links TRBV4-1 with TRBJ2-7; 8 nucleotides line up with TRBD2. This CDR3 is 16 amino acids long. The germline V gene encodes CDR1 MGHRA and CDR2 YSYEKL. V shed 0 bases and J 7 bases; nucleotides not matched to a gene: 11. The CDR3 is CASSQEGATGRDEQYF. CDR3 sequence (DNA): TGCGCCAGCAGCCAAGAAGGGGCCACCGGGAGGGATGAGCAGTACTTC.

This chain connects TRBV20-1 to TRBJ1-4; D is undetermined. The germline gives CDR1 DFQATT, CDR2 SNEGSKA (reference sequence). Trimming removed 6 bases at V and 12 bases at J, with 23 bases between. The length of the CDR3 is 14 residues. CDR3: CSANSRRTQRELFF. The DNA for the CDR3 is TGCAGTGCCAATAGCAGACGGACTCAAAGAGAACTGTTTTTT.

The chain uses TRBV20-1 and TRBJ1-5; D unresolved. The CDR3 is 13 amino acids. Germline values: CDR1 DFQATT, CDR2 SNEGSKA (reference sequence). V lost 4 bases, J lost 6 bases, and 13 bases lay in between. This chain's CDR3 is CSATKAPRQPQHF. CDR3 nucleotide sequence: TGCAGTGCTACGAAGGCCCCACGTCAGCCCCAGCATTTT.

J is TRBJ2-7 and V is TRBV20-1; D might be TRBD1 (6 bases). The CDR3 loop spans 13 amino acids. The V end lost 5 bases, the J end lost 0 bases, and 11 bases lay between the germline ends. CDR1 and CDR2 from the germline V gene are DFQATT and SNEGSKA (reference sequence). The chain's CDR3 is CSAWTVDSYEQYF. The CDR3 DNA reads as TGCAGTGCTTGGACAGTAGACTCCTACGAGCAGTACTTC.

CDR3 sequence (DNA): TGTGCCAGCAGTTTTTTGGGCAGGGAGCAGTTCTTC. Amino acids: CASSFLGREQFF. The rearrangement uses TRBV12-3 or TRBV12-4 and TRBJ2-1; D call uncertain. Trimming removed 3 bases at V and 10 bases at J, with 10 bases between. This CDR3 has 12 residues.

The chain recombines TRBV18 with TRBJ2-7; 9 bases line up with TRBD2. The CDR3 totals 16 residues. V lost 5 bases, J lost 2 bases, and 10 bases stayed unmatched. Germline CDR1 is KGHSH and CDR2 is LQKENI. As DNA, the CDR3 is TGTGCCAGCTCATCGAACCTAGCGGGGCTGACCTACGAGCAGTACTTC. As protein: CASSSNLAGLTYEQYF.

This clonotype showed up just a few times. This rearrangement joins TRBV4-3 to TRBJ1-2, with D uncertain. The germline V gene has CDR1 LGHNA and CDR2 YSLEER. The CDR3 contains 15 residues. Trimming left V 0 bases short and J 4 bases short, with 12 bases between. CDR3 sequence reads: CASSQDLLAIYGYTF. CDR3 DNA sequence: TGCGCCAGCAGCCAAGATTTACTGGCAATCTATGGCTACACCTTC.

The CDR3 is CASSIGTASNQPQHF. DNA for the CDR3: TGTGCCAGCAGCATCGGGACAGCTAGCAATCAGCCCCAGCATTTT. The chain recombines TRBV5-5 with TRBJ1-5; 7 bases fit TRBD1. CDR1 is SGHKS and CDR2 is YYEKEE in the germline V gene (reference sequence). V lost 4 bases to trimming and J lost 0 bases; unmatched junction nucleotides: 4. The CDR3 totals 15 residues.

The rearrangement links TRBV20-1 to TRBJ2-3; 11 nucleotides match TRBD2. The germline CDR1 and CDR2 sequences are DFQATT and SNEGSKA (reference sequence). The junction had 2 bases not matched to a gene; V was cut back by 6 bases and J by 6 bases. The CDR3 length is 12 residues. The CDR3: CSAGTSGDTQYF. The CDR3 DNA reads as TGCAGTGCAGGGACTAGCGGCGATACGCAGTATTTT.

The chain uses TRBV6-1 and TRBJ2-1; TRBD1 aligns across 8 bases. The CDR3 length is 15 residues. V was clipped by 6 bases and J by 5 bases; unmatched bases: 9. The V gene's germline CDR1 is MNHNS and CDR2 SASEGT. The CDR3 protein is CASRRGGQAHNEQFF. In nucleotides, the CDR3 is TGTGCCAGCAGGCGAGGGGGACAGGCACACAATGAGCAGTTCTTC.

The table lists this clonotype with a few counts. The CDR3 nucleotides read TGTGCCAGCAGCGCTAGCGGGTCAACGTGGGGGGCCAACGTCCTGACTTTC. Amino acids: CASSASGSTWGANVLTF. J is TRBJ2-6 and V is TRBV9; 8 nucleotides agree with TRBD2. Germline V CDR1 and CDR2: SGDLS, YYNGEE. This CDR3 spans 17 amino acids. J lost 4 bases, V lost 3 bases, and 9 bases had no gene match. The entire variable domain, with the rest obtained from reference TRBV9 and TRBJ2-6, is as follows: DSGVTQTPKHLITATGQRVTLRCSPRSGDLSVYWYQQSLDQGLQFLIQYYNGEERAKGNILERFSAQQFPDLHSELNLSSLELGDSALYFCASSASGSTWGANVLTFGAGSRLTVL.

CDR3 coding DNA: TGCGCCAGCAGCCAATTGGGACTCTATAACTATGGCTACACCTTC. Translating it yields CASSQLGLYNYGYTF. This chain connects TRBV4-1 to TRBJ1-2; tentatively, D is TRBD1 (5 bases). Trimming took 2 bases from V and 1 from J, leaving 11 bases between them. The germline gives CDR1 MGHRA, CDR2 YSYEKL. This CDR3 has 15 amino acids.

The gene calls are TRBV7-9 and TRBJ1-1; unclear D gene. The CDR3 runs to 12 residues. Trimming shortened V by 4 bases and J by 3 bases, and 6 bases separated the two germline ends. Looked up from germline, CDR1 is SEHNR and CDR2 is FQNEAQ (reference sequence). Here the CDR3 DNA reads TGTGCCAGCAGCTGGGTGGACACTGAAGCTTTCTTT. Its translation is CASSWVDTEAFF.

This clonotype was seen more than once but under ten times. The chain combines TRBV6-2 or TRBV6-3 with TRBJ2-4; a possible D gene is TRBD2 (8 bases). The J call may be wrong; the DNA end is better matched by TRBJ2-7. The germline CDR1 and CDR2 sequences are MNHEY and SVGEGT. The CDR3 sequence is 17 residues long. Here the CDR3 reads CASSLGSGGDRPYEQYF. The CDR3 region has the DNA TGTGCCAGCAGCCTTGGGTCGGGGGGGGACAGACCCTACGAGCAGTACTTC.

Concerning this clonotype itself: The CDR3 end shows no conserved phenylalanine or tryptophan, and so a read error is likely. V is TRBV20-1 and J is TRBJ2-7, with 8 nucleotides matching TRBD2. CDR3 size: 12 residues. The trim removed 5 bases at V and 3 bases at J, leaving 3 bases unmatched. Germline V gene sequence: CDR1 DFQATT, CDR2 SNEGSKA (reference sequence). The CDR3 loop is CSASGGSYEQYL. As DNA, the CDR3 is TGCAGTGCTTCGGGAGGGAGCTACGAGCAGTACCTC.

This clonotype came up a few times. The rearrangement uses TRBV5-1 and TRBJ2-2; D perhaps matches TRBD1 (6 bases). The length of the CDR3 is 15 residues. Trimming took off 5 bases at V and 1 base at J, with 12 bases between the two ends. CDR1 and CDR2 (germline): SGHRS, YFSETQ. The chain's CDR3 is CASRGDTRNTGELFF. The CDR3 DNA follows: TGCGCCAGCAGGGGGGACACTCGGAACACCGGGGAGCTGTTTTTT.

The chain is built from TRBV5-1 and TRBJ2-7; D may correspond to TRBD1 or TRBD2 (5 bases each). The CDR3 has 15 residues. V lost 4 bases and J lost 2, with 16 bases in between. Looked up from germline, CDR1 is SGHRS and CDR2 is YFSETQ. This CDR3 reads CASSPHGTATYEQYF. CDR3 bases: TGCGCCAGCAGCCCCCACGGGACGGCAACCTACGAGCAGTACTTC.

Note on this clonotype: This may be a read error: a much more frequent sequence differs by one nucleotide. This chain links TRBV28 with TRBJ2-5, with D tentatively TRBD2 (6 bases). The better agreement between TRBJ2-7 and the DNA end casts doubt on the J call. The V gene's germline CDR1 is MDHEN and CDR2 SYDVKM. The CDR3 runs 15 residues. The CDR3 DNA reads TGTGCCAGCAGACGACGGACTAACGGATACTACGAGCAGTACTTC. It encodes CASRRRTNGYYEQYF.

This CDR3 is CATSSFSPDPYEQYF. The CDR3 bases are TGTGCCACCAGCAGTTTCTCGCCAGACCCCTACGAGCAGTACTTC. The chain carries TRBV15 and TRBJ2-7; the D is unclear. Trimming removed 3 bases from V and 2 bases from J, with 14 bases in between. In germline, CDR1 is LNHNV, CDR2 YYDKDF (reference sequence). CDR3 length equals 15 residues. Filled out from reference TRBV15 and TRBJ2-7, the complete variable domain reads DAMVIQNPRYQVTQFGKPVTLSCSQTLNHNVMYWYQQKSSQAPKLLFHYYDKDFNNEADTPDNFQSRRPNTSFCFLDIRSPGLGDTAMYLCATSSFSPDPYEQYFGPGTRLTVT.

The chain carries TRBV27 and TRBJ1-5, with D uncertain. Trimming cost V 7 bases and J 6 bases, with 19 bases left between them. The CDR3 consists of 15 residues. CDR1 and CDR2 (germline): MNHEY, SMNVEV (reference sequence). This CDR3 reads CASMEEGGAIQPQHF. The CDR3 DNA follows: TGTGCCAGCATGGAGGAGGGAGGAGCGATTCAGCCCCAGCATTTT.

This clonotype has only a few counts. The chain links TRBV12-3 or TRBV12-4 to TRBJ1-5; D is unresolved. The CDR3 consists of 15 residues. Trimming pared 4 bases from V and 0 bases from J, leaving 10 bases between. Here the CDR3 DNA reads TGTGCCAGCAGTTCCACAGACTATAGCAATCAGCCCCAGCATTTT. It encodes CASSSTDYSNQPQHF.

This clonotype was seen repeatedly, ten times or more. V usage is TRBV7-2 and J usage is TRBJ2-5, with 14 positions matching TRBD2. V lost 5 bases, J lost 2 bases, and 7 bases stayed unmatched. The germline V gene encodes CDR1 SGHTA and CDR2 FQGNSA. The CDR3 is made up of 17 amino acids. This CDR3 is CASSIPGLAGVQETQYF. The DNA of the CDR3 is TGTGCCAGCAGCATACCGGGACTAGCGGGGGTTCAAGAGACCCAGTACTTC.

The rearrangement links TRBV29-1 to TRBJ2-1; 10 nucleotides match TRBD2. Trimming took 1 base from V and 10 from J; bases not matched to a gene: 7. Germline V gene sequence: CDR1 SQVTM, CDR2 ANQGSEA. The CDR3 covers 14 residues. CDR3 DNA: TGCAGCGTTGAAGGTGAGCGGGGGGGCGTCGAGCAGTTCTTC. Amino acids: CSVEGERGGVEQFF.

As regards this clonotype: A junction boundary mismatches the germline segment, possibly from a read error. The CDR3 sequence: CANSYEGLAGSIQYF. The DNA of the CDR3 is TGTGCCAACAGTTACGAGGGACTAGCAGGGAGCATTCAGTACTTC. V and J are TRBV6-2 or TRBV6-3 and TRBJ2-4; 9 bases map to TRBD2. This CDR3 contains 15 residues. Germline V gene sequence: CDR1 MNHEY, CDR2 SVGEGT.

The chain couples TRBV20-1 to TRBJ2-5; maybe TRBD2 (8 bases). This CDR3 is built from 11 residues. CDR1 DFQATT and CDR2 SNEGSKA come from the germline V gene (reference sequence). The CDR3 spells CTGTDGRAQYF. The DNA for the CDR3 is TGCACTGGGACAGACGGGAGGGCCCAGTACTTC.

V gene TRBV25-1 combines with J gene TRBJ2-7; D possibly corresponds to TRBD1 (6 bases). Germline V lookup: CDR1 MGHDK, CDR2 SYGVNS. This CDR3 is built from 19 residues. The V and J ends lost 7 bases and 0 bases respectively, with 28 bases between them. The CDR3 here is CASTPKGVRLGNSSYEQYF. The CDR3 coding sequence is TGTGCCAGCACCCCTAAGGGGGTCAGGCTTGGAAATAGCTCCTACGAGCAGTACTTC.

The rearrangement uses TRBV20-1 and TRBJ2-4; D call uncertain. This CDR3 is 14 amino acids long. V lost 3 bases, J lost 15 bases, and 24 bases lay in between. Germline V gene lookup returns CDR1 DFQATT and CDR2 SNEGSKA (reference sequence). The DNA of the CDR3 is TGCAGTGCTAGTCAGGCGGACCAGTCCTACGAGCGGTACTTC. It codes for CSASQADQSYERYF.

This clonotype was found a few times. The rearrangement links TRBV12-3 or TRBV12-4 to TRBJ1-2, with 7 bases matching TRBD1. V lost 6 bases, J lost 4 bases, and 8 bases stayed unmatched. The CDR3 loop spans 14 amino acids. In DNA, the CDR3 is TGTGCCAGCAGGGAGGGAGAGGGGGCCTATGGCTACACCTTC. This codes for CASREGEGAYGYTF.

The rearrangement joins TRBV20-1 to TRBJ2-1; D might be TRBD2 (6 bases). CDR1 DFQATT and CDR2 SNEGSKA come from the germline V gene (reference sequence). V was clipped by 2 bases and J by 1 base, with 15 bases between them. There are 16 residues in the CDR3. CDR3 DNA: TGCAGTGCTAGATACGGGGTAGCGGCATCCTACAATGAGCAGTTCTTC. As protein: CSARYGVAASYNEQFF.

This rearrangement joins TRBV7-6 to TRBJ2-1; D gene unclear. The V end lost 5 bases, the J end lost 5 bases, and 10 bases lay between the germline ends. The CDR3 is 13 residues long. Germline CDR1 is SGHVS and CDR2 is FNYEAQ. In DNA, the CDR3 is TGTGCCAGCAGCGACGGGCTGAACAATGAGCAGTTCTTC. This sequence encodes CASSDGLNNEQFF.